These 20 T cell receptor beta chains originate from one sample sequenced in a study of cytomegalovirus exposure and HLA in healthy donors. Use of 60 Vbeta and 13 Jbeta primers characterized the PCR. Some clones are missing from TCRdb's copy, which holds only in-frame ones; the method was immunoSEQ multiplex PCR. The table lists around 180,000 clones, 77% of them singletons. The sequenced sample was PBMCs. The receptors shown here come from a woman aged 25 to 39 in good health and CMV-seropositive.

The CDR3 sequence: CASSWGDTEAFF. The CDR3 nucleotides read TGTGCCAGTAGTTGGGGGGACACTGAAGCTTTCTTT. The V and J genes are TRBV19 and TRBJ1-1, with D perhaps matching TRBD1 (5 bases). This CDR3 is 12 amino acids long. Germline CDR1 and CDR2: LNHDA and SQIVND (reference sequence). V was trimmed by 5 bases and J by 3 bases, leaving 7 bases between them. The full variable domain, rest sourced from reference TRBV19 and TRBJ1-1, is DGGITQSPKYLFRKEGQNVTLSCEQNLNHDAMYWYRQDPGQGLRLIYYSQIVNDFQKGDIAEGYSVSREKKESFPLTVTSAQKNPTAFYLCASSWGDTEAFFGQGTRLTVV.

This chain joins TRBV14 and TRBJ1-3, with D unresolved. The germline gives CDR1 SGHDN, CDR2 FVKESK. The CDR3 is 15 residues long. Between the trimmed V and J ends, which lost 1 base and 2 bases, there was a span of 9 bases. The CDR3 DNA is TGTGCCAGCAGCCAAGGAAGAGAGCCTGGAAACACCATATATTTT. Translated, it gives CASSQGREPGNTIYF.

This clone has more than one count but fewer than ten. The chain has TRBV19 and TRBJ2-5; 7 positions match TRBD1. The CDR3 length is 14 residues. V was pared by 2 bases and J by 6 bases, with 6 bases of the junction left unmatched. Germline V gene sequence: CDR1 LNHDA, CDR2 SQIVND (reference sequence). The CDR3 DNA follows: TGTGCCAGTAGTATACCCGACAGGGCGAAGACCCAGTACTTC. Protein product: CASSIPDRAKTQYF.

The gene calls are TRBV4-2 and TRBJ1-1; a weak D match, TRBD1 (5 bases). V was pared by 2 bases and J by 1 base, with 11 bases between. Germline CDR1 LGHNA, CDR2 YNFKEQ. The CDR3 is made up of 15 amino acids. The CDR3 sequence is CASSQPAGQNTEAFF. In nucleotides, the CDR3 is TGTGCCAGCAGCCAACCCGCAGGGCAGAACACTGAAGCTTTCTTT.

This clone was found a few times. This rearrangement joins TRBV18 to TRBJ2-3; D is possibly TRBD2 (7 bases). Trimming took 6 bases from V and 1 from J, leaving 14 bases between them. The CDR3 sequence is 15 residues long. The V gene's germline CDR1 is KGHSH and CDR2 LQKENI. CDR3 bases: TGTGCCAGCTCTGTACAGGGAGGGGGCACAGATACGCAGTATTTT. Its translation is CASSVQGGGTDTQYF.

This rearrangement joins TRBV5-1 to TRBJ1-1; weak D call: TRBD1 (5 bases). Germline V CDR1 and CDR2: SGHRS, YFSETQ. V lost 6 bases, J lost 2 bases, and 14 bases lay in between. The length of the CDR3 is 14 residues. CDR3 protein: CASNKWGDNTEAFF. The CDR3 nucleotides are TGCGCCAGCAACAAGTGGGGGGATAACACTGAAGCTTTCTTT.

The rearrangement joins TRBV27 to TRBJ1-4, with 7 bases aligning to TRBD1. Germline-derived CDR1 and CDR2 are MNHEY and SMNVEV (reference sequence). The CDR3 covers 15 residues. Losses at the gene ends were 4 bases for V and 5 bases for J; bases not matched to a gene: 7. The CDR3 loop reads CASSYGTTGNEKLFF. The CDR3 DNA reads TGTGCCAGCAGTTACGGGACGACAGGGAATGAAAAACTGTTTTTT.

The chain couples TRBV5-1 to TRBJ2-2, with 8 nucleotides matching TRBD2. V gave up 2 bases and J gave up 4 bases; unmatched junction bases: 4. The length of the CDR3 is 15 residues. Germline V gives CDR1 SGHRS, CDR2 YFSETQ. The CDR3 spells CASSFSGIGTGELFF. The CDR3 bases are TGCGCCAGCAGCTTTAGCGGGATTGGCACCGGGGAGCTGTTTTTT. The variable domain in full, completed from reference TRBV5-1 and TRBJ2-2, reads KAGVTQTPRYLIKTRGQQVTLSCSPISGHRSVSWYQQTPGQGLQFLFEYFSETQRNKGNFPGRFSGRQFSNSRSEMNVSTLELGDSALYLCASSFSGIGTGELFFGEGSRLTVL.

V and J are TRBV7-9 and TRBJ1-4, with TRBD1 identical over 9 bases. This CDR3 has 14 amino acids. Germline V gives CDR1 SEHNR, CDR2 FQNEAQ (reference sequence). Trimming removed 5 bases from V and 8 bases from J; junction bases left unmatched: 6. CDR3 in DNA: TGTGCCAGCAGCCCCCGGACAGGGGAGGAAAAACTGTTTTTT. It yields the protein CASSPRTGEEKLFF. Based on the CDR3 plus reference TRBV7-9 and TRBJ1-4, the full variable domain is DTGVSQNPRHKITKRGQNVTFRCDPISEHNRLYWYRQTLGQGPEFLTYFQNEAQLEKSRLLSDRFSAERPKGSFSTLEIQRTEQGDSAMYLCASSPRTGEEKLFFGSGTQLSVL.

The rearrangement joins TRBV5-6 to TRBJ2-7; 11 nucleotides align to TRBD2. This CDR3 comprises 17 residues. Germline V gene lookup returns CDR1 SGHDT and CDR2 YYEEEE. With 0 bases clipped from V and 2 bases from J, the junction kept 7 bases outside the gene matches. CDR3 protein: CASSLVTSGSLTYEQYF. The CDR3 nucleotides read TGTGCCAGCAGCTTGGTTACTAGCGGGAGCCTGACCTACGAGCAGTACTTC.

The V and J genes are TRBV5-6 and TRBJ2-7; TRBD2 matches 9 bases. The germline gives CDR1 SGHDT, CDR2 YYEEEE. With V trimmed by 4 bases and J by 4 bases, 15 bases remained unmatched. The CDR3 is made up of 17 amino acids. The chain's CDR3 is CASSLDFQAGGGYEQYF. DNA for the CDR3: TGTGCCAGCAGCCTGGACTTTCAAGCGGGAGGCGGGTACGAGCAGTACTTC.

The gene calls are TRBV4-3 and TRBJ2-1; 8 bases are shared with TRBD2. Per germline, CDR1 LGHNA and CDR2 YSLEER. CDR3 length: 16 amino acids. The junction had 4 bases not matched to a gene; V was cut back by 3 bases and J by 0 bases. The CDR3 loop reads CASSHRTSYSYNEQFF. DNA of the CDR3: TGCGCCAGCAGCCACCGGACTAGCTACTCCTACAATGAGCAGTTCTTC.

J is TRBJ2-1 and V is TRBV11-2; tentative D call: TRBD1 (6 bases). The CDR3 covers 14 residues. The V and J ends lost 1 base and 6 bases respectively, with 10 bases between them. CDR1 SGHAT and CDR2 FQNNGV come from the germline V gene. CDR3 in amino acids: CASSLASGVNEQFF. CDR3 coding DNA: TGTGCCAGCAGCTTAGCGTCAGGGGTCAATGAGCAGTTCTTC.

This clone came up a few times. This chain uses TRBV6-5 with TRBJ2-3, with D possibly being TRBD2 (6 bases). From germline, CDR1 is MNHEY and CDR2 SVGAGI. The CDR3 contains 12 residues. The germline V and J ends were trimmed by 6 bases and 11 bases, with 15 bases remaining between them. CDR3 coding DNA: TGTGCCAGCAGATCACAGCGGGCTATGCAGTATTTT. It is translated as CASRSQRAMQYF.

This clone showed up just a few times. V usage is TRBV5-6 and J usage is TRBJ2-7; weak D call: TRBD2 (6 bases). The CDR3 consists of 14 residues. Germline values: CDR1 SGHDT, CDR2 YYEEEE. The V end lost 1 base, the J end lost 2 bases, and 10 bases lay between the germline ends. The CDR3 DNA follows: TGTGCCAGCAGCTTGTGGGGGGAGGCCTACGAGCAGTACTTC. It translates to CASSLWGEAYEQYF.

The chain links TRBV28 to TRBJ2-7; D ambiguous. V shed 10 bases and J shed 0 bases, with 13 bases lying between them. Germline CDR1 reads MDHEN; CDR2 reads SYDVKM. This CDR3 spans 13 amino acids. The CDR3 region is CATINRSSYEQYF. The CDR3 bases are TGTGCCACCATCAATAGGAGCTCCTACGAGCAGTACTTC.

The gene calls are TRBV30 and TRBJ2-7; TRBD2 matches at 8 bases. V shed 0 bases, J shed 4 bases, and the junction held 8 bases outside the gene matches. The CDR3 totals 15 residues. Germline lookup yields CDR1 GTSNPN and CDR2 SVGIG (reference sequence). As DNA, the CDR3 is TGTGCCTGGAGTGTCCCGGGACTAGGGAGGTACGAGCAGTACTTC. It specifies CAWSVPGLGRYEQYF.

CDR3 sequence (DNA): TGTGCCTGGAGTGTAAGGGACAGGGGTTATGGCTACACCTTC. Translation gives CAWSVRDRGYGYTF. V and J are TRBV30 and TRBJ1-2, with 10 bases fitting TRBD1. There are 14 residues in the CDR3. Germline lookup yields CDR1 GTSNPN and CDR2 SVGIG (reference sequence). V dropped 0 bases and J dropped 5; count of bases not matched to a gene: 3.

In regard to this clone: The same CDR3 arises from other DNA sequences in this sample as well. This chain joins TRBV7-9 and TRBJ1-1; weak D call: TRBD1 (5 bases). Germline-derived CDR1 and CDR2 are SEHNR and FQNEAQ (reference sequence). V dropped 4 bases and J dropped 3 bases, with 9 bases sitting between them. This CDR3 spans 13 amino acids. The CDR3 nucleotides are TGTGCCAGCAGCTCACAAGGGGACACTGAAGCTTTCTTT. Protein: CASSSQGDTEAFF.

Turning to this clone: At the DNA level, this CDR3 is encoded by other sequences in the same sample as well. The V and J genes are TRBV28 and TRBJ1-2; no reliable D call. CDR3 length: 11 residues. Trimming shortened V by 1 base and J by 5 bases, and 2 bases separated the two germline ends. Germline values: CDR1 MDHEN, CDR2 SYDVKM. The CDR3 loop is CASSLSYGYTF. In DNA, the CDR3 is TGTGCCAGCAGTTTATCGTATGGCTACACCTTC.